This T cell receptor (beta chain) was observed in a study of blood T cells in healthy people across ages. Findings and limits, study-wide: Older individuals had lower TCR beta diversity per million T cells (the decline was roughly linear).

A J-beta primer mix and a sample-barcoded 5' primer were used in a second PCR of about 7 to 12 cycles. MiXCR, run by TCRdb on the 5' RACE reads, gives a single entry per CDR3 protein. Of 1.5 million to 2 million distinct CDR3 sequences listed, roughly 50% are singletons. It was approximately 10 milliliters of peripheral blood that were drawn from each donor. The authors isolated at least 6.5 million PBMCs per sample. CDR1 and CDR2 (germline): DFQATT, SNEGSKA (reference sequence). The ends were cut back, 6 bases at V and 4 bases at J, with 16 bases in the middle. The CDR3 totals 13 residues. Remarks on this clonotype: Antigen unknown.

The TCR sequence derives from a woman aged 40 to 55 in good health. The chain uses TRBV20-1 and TRBJ2-7; unclear D gene. The sample was blood. The chain's CDR3 is CSARRAGVYEQYF. CDR3 in DNA: TGCAGTGCGCGCCGGGCCGGAGTATACGAGCAGTACTTC.